Following are 32 T cell receptor beta chains from one sample sequenced in a study of identical twins. MiXCR, run by TCRdb on the 5' RACE reads, gives a single entry per CDR3 protein. The sample has 200,000 to 250,000 distinct CDR3 sequences, 7.5% seen once. The same sample was also studied in work on yellow fever vaccine responses in identical twins.

Sequencing used CD8+ T cells sorted from blood. The origin of the receptors is a woman under 30 in good health.

V usage is TRBV5-1 and J usage is TRBJ2-3; no reliable D call. This CDR3 contains 15 residues. V lost 2 bases, J lost 0 bases, and 10 bases lay in between. The V gene's germline CDR1 is SGHRS and CDR2 YFSETQ. In DNA, the CDR3 is TGCGCCAGCAGCTTATTTAGCAGTAGCACAGATACGCAGTATTTT. The encoded protein is CASSLFSSSTDTQYF.

This chain uses TRBV6-1 with TRBJ2-2; a weak D match, TRBD2 (6 bases). Germline lookup yields CDR1 MNHNS and CDR2 SASEGT. Trimming left V 7 bases short and J 3 bases short, with 15 bases between. This CDR3 spans 15 amino acids. The CDR3 DNA reads as TGTGCCAGCAATCCCCGGGACTTAGACACCGGGGAGCTGTTTTTT. It yields the protein CASNPRDLDTGELFF.

V and J are TRBV7-9 and TRBJ2-3; TRBD1 aligns across 12 bases. CDR3 length: 17 amino acids. V lost 1 base to trimming and J lost 3 bases; unmatched junction nucleotides: 5. The germline V gene encodes CDR1 SEHNR and CDR2 FQNEAQ (reference sequence). Written as DNA, the CDR3 is TGTGCCAGCAGCTTAGTTGGGACAGGGGGCTCTACAGATACGCAGTATTTT. It codes for CASSLVGTGGSTDTQYF.

This clonotype has a handful of counts. The DNA of the CDR3 is TGCGCCAGCCATGAAAGCTCCTATAATTCACCCCTCCACTTT. Translating gives CASHESSYNSPLHF. V and J are TRBV5-1 and TRBJ1-6; D call uncertain. This CDR3 is 14 amino acids long. V was pared by 7 bases and J by 0 bases, with 8 bases between. Per germline, CDR1 SGHRS and CDR2 YFSETQ.

The chain has TRBV28 and TRBJ2-5, with 11 bases that match TRBD2. The germline V gene has CDR1 MDHEN and CDR2 SYDVKM. V was clipped by 3 bases and J by 5 bases; unmatched bases: 5. The length of the CDR3 is 15 residues. The CDR3 loop is CASSFPLAGEETQYF. CDR3 nucleotide sequence: TGTGCCAGCAGTTTCCCACTAGCGGGGGAGGAGACCCAGTACTTC.

This clonotype showed up many times. V usage is TRBV20-1 and J usage is TRBJ2-1; 7 positions match TRBD2. V was clipped by 4 bases and J by 4 bases; unmatched bases: 7. The germline gives CDR1 DFQATT, CDR2 SNEGSKA (reference sequence). This CDR3 has 14 amino acids. CDR3 sequence reads: CSATSSGPYNEQFF. The DNA of the CDR3 is TGCAGTGCTACGTCTAGCGGACCTTACAATGAGCAGTTCTTC.

This clonotype was detected ten times or more. The chain links TRBV7-9 to TRBJ2-2; D gene ambiguous. Per germline, CDR1 SEHNR and CDR2 FQNEAQ (reference sequence). Trimming took 1 base from V and 4 from J, leaving 4 bases between them. This CDR3 contains 13 residues. The CDR3 DNA reads as TGTGCCAGCAGCTTAGAGTCCACCGGGGAGCTGTTTTTT. Translated, it gives CASSLESTGELFF. The full variable domain, its missing parts supplied by reference TRBV7-9 and TRBJ2-2, is DTGVSQNPRHKITKRGQNVTFRCDPISEHNRLYWYRQTLGQGPEFLTYFQNEAQLEKSRLLSDRFSAERPKGSFSTLEIQRTEQGDSAMYLCASSLESTGELFFGEGSRLTVL.

The V and J genes are TRBV6-2 or TRBV6-3 and TRBJ2-3; 9 nucleotides align to TRBD1. The CDR3 is 21 amino acids. The junction had 20 bases not matched to a gene; V was cut back by 2 bases and J by 2 bases. The germline CDR1 and CDR2 sequences are MNHEY and SVGEGT. CDR3 nucleotides: TGTGCCAGCAGTTACACGGTTGGGGACAGGGACTTTACAGGCCACACAGATACGCAGTATTTT. Translating gives CASSYTVGDRDFTGHTDTQYF.

This clonotype was detected a few times. This sequence joins TRBV3-1 and TRBJ2-7; D is unresolved. Germline CDR1 reads LGHDT; CDR2 reads YNNKEL (reference sequence). This CDR3 is built from 16 residues. Trimming took 0 bases from V and 3 from J, leaving 15 bases between them. The CDR3 loop reads CASSQDSLPPLYEQYF. DNA for the CDR3: TGTGCCAGCAGCCAAGATAGCCTTCCACCGCTCTACGAGCAGTACTTC.

The sample holds many counts of this clonotype. The chain links TRBV6-5 to TRBJ1-6, with unresolved D. The V gene's germline CDR1 is MNHEY and CDR2 SVGAGI. Trimming took off 6 bases at V and 6 bases at J, with 6 bases between the two ends. CDR3 length: 12 residues. The CDR3 loop reads CASSGGNSPLHF. The CDR3 nucleotides read TGTGCCAGCAGCGGTGGTAATTCACCCCTCCACTTT.

This clonotype was counted many times. J is TRBJ2-5 and V is TRBV6-1, with 8 nucleotides matching TRBD1. Germline assignment: CDR1 MNHNS and CDR2 SASEGT. With 6 bases clipped from V and 2 bases from J, the junction kept 5 bases outside the gene matches. CDR3 size: 14 residues. CDR3 bases: TGTGCCAGCAGGGACAGGGCCCTACAAGAGACCCAGTACTTC. It encodes CASRDRALQETQYF.

This clonotype was seen more than once but under ten times. The chain recombines TRBV10-3 with TRBJ2-2; D is unresolved. Germline CDR1 is ENHRY and CDR2 is SYGVKD. The CDR3 is 14 amino acids. With 2 bases removed from V and 10 bases from J, the gap between germline ends came to 14 bases. This CDR3 reads CAISEPDLSEELFF. The CDR3 coding sequence is TGTGCCATCAGTGAGCCTGATTTATCCGAGGAGCTGTTTTTT.

This clonotype was counted a few times. This CDR3 reads CASSLTGGEASEQYF. The CDR3 DNA is TGTGCCAGCAGCTTAACCGGGGGGGAGGCTAGCGAGCAGTACTTC. The rearrangement links TRBV7-6 to TRBJ2-7; the match to TRBD2 covers 8 bases. Looked up from germline, CDR1 is SGHVS and CDR2 is FNYEAQ. This CDR3 is built from 15 residues. The V gene end was trimmed by 2 bases and the J gene end by 6 bases; junction bases not matched to a gene: 9.

V and J are TRBV25-1 and TRBJ2-2; 9 nucleotides agree with TRBD1. The V and J ends lost 11 bases and 1 base, in that order; junction bases with no gene match: 11. This CDR3 is built from 16 residues. Germline V gene data show CDR1 as MGHDK and CDR2 as SYGVNS. In DNA, the CDR3 is TGTGCCTCGAGGGAGGACAGGGGAAAGAACACCGGGGAGCTGTTTTTT. Translating gives CASREDRGKNTGELFF.

In its sample, this clonotype was seen a few times. J is TRBJ1-4 and V is TRBV24-1; the D gene is possibly TRBD1 (5 bases). CDR3 size: 15 residues. Trimming removed 4 bases from V and 5 bases from J, with 13 bases in between. CDR1 is KGHDR, CDR2 SFDVKD, per germline. The CDR3 loop is CATSESGLGNEKLFF. The CDR3 DNA reads as TGTGCCACCAGTGAGTCGGGACTCGGGAATGAAAAACTGTTTTTT.

This clonotype occurred a few times. This sequence joins TRBV20-1 and TRBJ2-5; D is uncertain. Germline V gene sequence: CDR1 DFQATT, CDR2 SNEGSKA (reference sequence). Trimming pared 0 bases from V and 0 bases from J, leaving 14 bases between. This CDR3 spans 16 amino acids. The CDR3 spells CSARDPLVSDQETQYF. The CDR3 region has the DNA TGCAGTGCTAGAGATCCTTTGGTGAGCGACCAAGAGACCCAGTACTTC.

The table lists this clonotype with many counts. The gene calls are TRBV28 and TRBJ2-5, with 8 bases aligning to TRBD1. The CDR3 spans 16 residues. V was pared by 0 bases and J by 0 bases, with 3 bases of the junction left unmatched. Germline assignment: CDR1 MDHEN and CDR2 SYDVKM. The CDR3 bases are TGTGCCAGCAGTTTATGGACAGGGGAGTACCAAGAGACCCAGTACTTC. Protein sequence: CASSLWTGEYQETQYF.

This chain links TRBV14 with TRBJ2-5; D ambiguous. Germline V CDR1 and CDR2: SGHDN, FVKESK. The CDR3 covers 15 residues. Trimming removed 2 bases from V and 2 bases from J, with 12 bases in between. This chain's CDR3 is CASSQKDEYQETQYF. The CDR3 nucleotides are TGTGCCAGCAGCCAAAAAGATGAATATCAAGAGACCCAGTACTTC.

This clonotype was recorded at least ten times. V and J are TRBV5-1 and TRBJ1-2; no clear D. The CDR3 loop spans 14 amino acids. Trimming took 3 bases from V and 4 from J, leaving 13 bases between them. CDR1 is SGHRS, CDR2 YFSETQ, per germline. The CDR3 DNA follows: TGCGCCAGCAGCTCTAACATCGGGCTCTATGGCTACACCTTC. It specifies CASSSNIGLYGYTF.

This chain joins TRBV10-3 and TRBJ2-7; D remains unclear. CDR1 and CDR2 (germline): ENHRY, SYGVKD. CDR3 length: 13 amino acids. V dropped 3 bases and J dropped 0 bases, with 6 bases sitting between them. Written as DNA, the CDR3 is TGTGCCATCAGTGAAGGAGACTCCTACGAGCAGTACTTC. Protein product: CAISEGDSYEQYF.

This clonotype turned up a few times. V and J are TRBV6-4 and TRBJ2-3; perhaps D is TRBD1 or TRBD2 (5 bases each). This CDR3 contains 15 residues. V was pared by 0 bases and J by 2 bases, with 9 bases between. Germline V lookup: CDR1 MRHNA, CDR2 SNTAGT. The CDR3 DNA reads as TGTGCCAGCAGTGACTCGGTGGGGACCACAGATACGCAGTATTTT. Encoded protein: CASSDSVGTTDTQYF.

This clonotype was detected a few times. The chain combines TRBV7-8 with TRBJ2-1, with D unresolved. Between the trimmed V and J ends, which lost 0 bases and 12 bases, there was a span of 18 bases. Germline CDR1 is SGHVS and CDR2 is FQNEAQ. CDR3 size: 15 residues. The CDR3 here is CASSLAETIHRGQFF. In DNA, the CDR3 is TGTGCCAGCAGCTTAGCCGAGACGATTCATCGAGGGCAGTTCTTC.

The chain links TRBV4-1 to TRBJ2-3; 9 bases agree with TRBD2. Germline CDR1 and CDR2: MGHRA and YSYEKL. This CDR3 has 17 amino acids. Trimming took 0 bases from V and 4 from J; bases not matched to a gene: 8. The CDR3: CASSQDGRASGADTQYF. DNA of the CDR3: TGCGCCAGCAGCCAAGATGGCCGGGCTAGCGGGGCAGATACGCAGTATTTT.

This clonotype was seen ten or more times. This chain connects TRBV4-1 to TRBJ2-1, with 10 bases identical to TRBD2. The germline gives CDR1 MGHRA, CDR2 YSYEKL. This CDR3 has 17 amino acids. The J segment lost 6 bases and the V segment lost 3 bases, leaving 11 bases of the junction unmatched. The DNA of the CDR3 is TGCGCCAGCAGCCAGACCCCGACTAGCGGGTTGGGCAATGAGCAGTTCTTC. Amino acid sequence: CASSQTPTSGLGNEQFF.

The CDR3 protein is CASKFWGRDGTEAFF. CDR3 bases: TGTGCCAGCAAATTTTGGGGCAGGGACGGCACTGAAGCTTTCTTT. J is TRBJ1-1 and V is TRBV2; D possibly corresponds to TRBD1 (5 bases). The germline gives CDR1 SNHLY, CDR2 FYNNEI. The CDR3 is 15 residues long. Trimming took off 7 bases at V and 4 bases at J, with 19 bases between the two ends.

There are many counts of this clonotype. This chain uses TRBV11-2 with TRBJ2-1, with unresolved D. Trimming left V 2 bases short and J 2 bases short, with 13 bases between. Germline CDR1 reads SGHAT; CDR2 reads FQNNGV. The CDR3 runs 16 residues. CDR3 sequence (DNA): TGTGCCAGCAGCTTATACCCGGCCGGGCCCTACAATGAGCAGTTCTTC. Residues: CASSLYPAGPYNEQFF.

Many counts were recorded for this clonotype. The rearrangement uses TRBV27 and TRBJ1-4, with no clear D. Germline CDR1 and CDR2: MNHEY and SMNVEV (reference sequence). Trimming shortened V by 5 bases and J by 7 bases, and 17 bases separated the two germline ends. CDR3 length: 15 amino acids. The CDR3 DNA sequence: TGTGCCAGCAGTCCGAACGGGCCCGGCCCTGAAAAACTGTTTTTT. It is translated as CASSPNGPGPEKLFF.

This clonotype turned up a few times. The chain employs TRBV7-9 and TRBJ2-7; no clear D gene. V was clipped by 5 bases and J by 2 bases, with 10 bases between them. The germline gives CDR1 SEHNR, CDR2 FQNEAQ (reference sequence). There are 13 residues in the CDR3. CDR3 sequence reads: CASSRDTTYEQYV. CDR3 nucleotide sequence: TGTGCCAGCAGCAGAGACACCACCTACGAGCAGTACGTC.

This clonotype has ten or more counts. The genes are TRBV12-3 or TRBV12-4 and TRBJ2-5, with TRBD1 matching 7 bases. The V and J ends lost 3 bases and 5 bases, in that order; junction bases with no gene match: 9. The CDR3 is 15 residues long. CDR3 DNA: TGTGCCAGCAGTTTGACAGGGTTGTCGGGGGAGACCCAGTACTTC. Translating gives CASSLTGLSGETQYF.

The table lists this clonotype with a few counts. This chain connects TRBV7-8 to TRBJ1-1; 9 positions agree with TRBD1. The junction had 7 bases not matched to a gene; V was cut back by 2 bases and J by 6 bases. Germline V gene sequence: CDR1 SGHVS, CDR2 FQNEAQ. The CDR3 extends over 15 amino acids. CDR3 DNA sequence: TGTGCCAGCAGCTTAAGGGACAGGGATTTCGCTGAAGCTTTCTTT. Translating it yields CASSLRDRDFAEAFF.

This clonotype came up many times. This sequence joins TRBV6-2 or TRBV6-3 and TRBJ2-1, with D tentatively TRBD1 (10 bases). There are 22 residues in the CDR3. The germline CDR1 and CDR2 sequences are MNHEY and SVGEGT. The V end lost 10 bases, the J end lost 2 bases, and 39 bases lay between the germline ends. The CDR3 bases are TGTGCCACCGGGGGATCGGACAGGGGGGAATCGGCTAGCGGGACCCCCTACAATGAGCAGTTCTTC. Protein: CATGGSDRGESASGTPYNEQFF.

In its sample, this clonotype was seen a few times. V gene TRBV7-8 combines with J gene TRBJ2-5; 9 nucleotides agree with TRBD1. J gave up 4 bases and V 1 base, and 13 bases lay outside the gene matches. The CDR3 loop spans 18 amino acids. CDR1 and CDR2 (germline): SGHVS, FQNEAQ. In DNA form, the CDR3 reads TGTGCCAGCAGCTTAGACCCCCGGGACAGGGAGTATCGAGAGACCCAGTACTTC. It yields the protein CASSLDPRDREYRETQYF.